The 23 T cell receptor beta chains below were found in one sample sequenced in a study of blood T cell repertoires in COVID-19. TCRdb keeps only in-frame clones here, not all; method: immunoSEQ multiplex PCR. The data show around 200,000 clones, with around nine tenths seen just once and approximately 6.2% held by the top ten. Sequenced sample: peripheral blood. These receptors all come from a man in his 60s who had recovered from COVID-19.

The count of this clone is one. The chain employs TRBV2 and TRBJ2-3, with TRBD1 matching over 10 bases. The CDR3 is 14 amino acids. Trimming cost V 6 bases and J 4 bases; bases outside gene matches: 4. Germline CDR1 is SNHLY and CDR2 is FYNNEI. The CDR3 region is CASRLGQGADTQYF. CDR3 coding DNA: TGTGCCAGCAGGTTAGGACAGGGGGCAGATACGCAGTATTTT.

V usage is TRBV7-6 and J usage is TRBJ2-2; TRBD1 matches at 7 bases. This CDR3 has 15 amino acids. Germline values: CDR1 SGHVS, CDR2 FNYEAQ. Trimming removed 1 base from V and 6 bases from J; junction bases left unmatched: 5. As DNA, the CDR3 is TGTGCCAGCAGCTTAGAAAAGACAGGGTCCGGGGAGCTGTTTTTT. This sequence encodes CASSLEKTGSGELFF.

CDR3: CASSETDYSNQPQHF. The CDR3 bases are TGTGCCAGCAGTGAAACCGACTATAGCAATCAGCCCCAGCATTTT. The chain uses TRBV2 and TRBJ1-5; D is ambiguous. Trimming shortened V by 2 bases and J by 0 bases, and 8 bases separated the two germline ends. Per the germline V gene, CDR1 is SNHLY and CDR2 is FYNNEI. This CDR3 is 15 amino acids long.

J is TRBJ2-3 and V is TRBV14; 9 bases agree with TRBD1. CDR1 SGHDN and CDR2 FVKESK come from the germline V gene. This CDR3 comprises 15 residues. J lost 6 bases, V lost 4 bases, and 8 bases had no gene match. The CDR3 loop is CASSLYGTGSDTQYF. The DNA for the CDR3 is TGTGCCAGCAGCCTTTACGGGACAGGGTCGGATACGCAGTATTTT.

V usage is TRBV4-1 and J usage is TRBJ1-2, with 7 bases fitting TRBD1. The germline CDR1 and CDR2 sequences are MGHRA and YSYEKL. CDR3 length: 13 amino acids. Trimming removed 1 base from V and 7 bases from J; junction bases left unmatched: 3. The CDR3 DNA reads TGCGCCAGCAGCCAAGCGACAGGGTTTGGCTACACCTTC. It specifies CASSQATGFGYTF.

CDR3 region: CASSSLGGTEAFF. CDR3 nucleotide sequence: TGTGCCAGCAGCTCCCTCGGGGGAACTGAAGCTTTCTTT. V and J are TRBV11-1 and TRBJ1-1, with a tentative D call TRBD1 (5 bases). V shed 4 bases and J shed 5 bases, with 11 bases lying between them. The germline V gene has CDR1 SGHAT and CDR2 FQDESV (reference sequence). The CDR3 length is 13 residues.

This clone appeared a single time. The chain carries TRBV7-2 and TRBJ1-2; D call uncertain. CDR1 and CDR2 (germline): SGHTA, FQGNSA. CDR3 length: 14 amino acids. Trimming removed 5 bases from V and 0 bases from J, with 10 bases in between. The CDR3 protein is CASSAIASNYGYTF. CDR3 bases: TGTGCCAGCAGCGCCATCGCGTCTAACTATGGCTACACCTTC.

CDR3 DNA: TGTGCCAGCAGGGTCGGGTCTGCGGGGAACAATGAGCAGTTCTTC. It codes for CASRVGSAGNNEQFF. V gene TRBV6-5 combines with J gene TRBJ2-1, with D perhaps matching TRBD2 (6 bases). Trimming stripped 6 bases from V and 5 bases from J, with 17 bases between. CDR3 length: 15 amino acids. Looked up from germline, CDR1 is MNHEY and CDR2 is SVGAGI.

CDR3 amino acids: CASSQWRGLMNTEAFF. The CDR3 DNA follows: TGCGCCAGCAGTCAATGGAGGGGCTTAATGAACACTGAAGCTTTCTTT. V gene TRBV23-1 combines with J gene TRBJ1-1; maybe TRBD1 (5 bases). TRBV23-1 is designated an ORF whose function remains uncertain. V was shortened by 1 base and J by 0 bases, with 12 bases between the two germline ends. This CDR3 has 16 residues.

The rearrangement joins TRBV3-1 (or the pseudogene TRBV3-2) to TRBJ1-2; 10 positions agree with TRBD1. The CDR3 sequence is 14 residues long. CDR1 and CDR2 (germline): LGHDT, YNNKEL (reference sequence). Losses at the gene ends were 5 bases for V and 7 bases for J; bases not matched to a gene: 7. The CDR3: CASSSTDRGSGYTF. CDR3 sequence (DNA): TGTGCCAGCAGCTCAACGGACAGGGGGTCTGGCTACACCTTC.

As DNA, the CDR3 is TGCGCCAGCAGCTTGTCGACAGGGGGTGGACAGCCCCAGCATTTT. It specifies CASSLSTGGGQPQHF. This chain connects TRBV5-1 to TRBJ1-5; 9 bases match TRBD1. The CDR3 covers 15 residues. V was pared by 1 base and J by 7 bases, with 6 bases of the junction left unmatched. Per germline, CDR1 SGHRS and CDR2 YFSETQ. The full variable domain, with the rest looked up from reference TRBV5-1 and TRBJ1-5, is KAGVTQTPRYLIKTRGQQVTLSCSPISGHRSVSWYQQTPGQGLQFLFEYFSETQRNKGNFPGRFSGRQFSNSRSEMNVSTLELGDSALYLCASSLSTGGGQPQHFGDGTRLSIL.

CDR3 amino acids: CATSRDMDGEYGYTF. CDR3 coding DNA: TGTGCCACCAGCAGAGATATGGACGGGGAATATGGCTACACCTTC. The gene calls are TRBV15 and TRBJ1-2; D not certain. V was trimmed by 0 bases and J by 5 bases, leaving 13 bases between them. There are 15 residues in the CDR3. Germline lookup yields CDR1 LNHNV and CDR2 YYDKDF (reference sequence). The full variable domain, completed using reference TRBV15 and TRBJ1-2, is DAMVIQNPRYQVTQFGKPVTLSCSQTLNHNVMYWYQQKSSQAPKLLFHYYDKDFNNEADTPDNFQSRRPNTSFCFLDIRSPGLGDTAMYLCATSRDMDGEYGYTFGSGTRLTVV.

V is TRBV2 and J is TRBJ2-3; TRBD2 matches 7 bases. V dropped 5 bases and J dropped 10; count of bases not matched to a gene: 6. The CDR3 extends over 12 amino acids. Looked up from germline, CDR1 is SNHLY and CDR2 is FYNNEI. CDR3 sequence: CASSRTSEAQYF. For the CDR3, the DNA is TGTGCCAGCAGTCGGACTAGTGAGGCGCAGTATTTT. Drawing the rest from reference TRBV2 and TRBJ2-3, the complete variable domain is EPEVTQTPSHQVTQMGQEVILRCVPISNHLYFYWYRQILGQKVEFLVSFYNNEISEKSEIFDDQFSVERPDGSNFTLKIRSTKLEDSAMYFCASSRTSEAQYFGPGTRLTVL.

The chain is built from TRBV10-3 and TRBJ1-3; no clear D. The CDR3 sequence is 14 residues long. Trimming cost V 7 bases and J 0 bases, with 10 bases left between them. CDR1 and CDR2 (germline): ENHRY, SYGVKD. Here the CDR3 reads CAITEESSGNTIYF. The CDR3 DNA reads TGTGCCATCACCGAGGAGAGCTCTGGAAACACCATATATTTT.

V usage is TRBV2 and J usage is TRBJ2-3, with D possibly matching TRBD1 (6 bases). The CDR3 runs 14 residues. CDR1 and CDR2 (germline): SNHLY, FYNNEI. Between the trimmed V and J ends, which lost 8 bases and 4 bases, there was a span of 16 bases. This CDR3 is CASGLPPGADTQYF. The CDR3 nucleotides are TGTGCCAGCGGGTTGCCCCCAGGGGCAGATACGCAGTATTTT.

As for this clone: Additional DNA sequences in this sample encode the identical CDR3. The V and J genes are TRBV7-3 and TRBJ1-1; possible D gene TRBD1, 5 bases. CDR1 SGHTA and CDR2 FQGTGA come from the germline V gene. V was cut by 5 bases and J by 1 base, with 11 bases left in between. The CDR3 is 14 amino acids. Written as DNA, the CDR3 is TGTGCCAGCAGCCTTGGACACACGAACACTGAAGCTTTCTTT. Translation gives CASSLGHTNTEAFF.

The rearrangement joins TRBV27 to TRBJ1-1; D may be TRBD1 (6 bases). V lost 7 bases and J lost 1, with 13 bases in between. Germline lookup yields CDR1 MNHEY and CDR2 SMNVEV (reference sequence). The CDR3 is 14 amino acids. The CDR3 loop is CASNLGQRNTEAFF. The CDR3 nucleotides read TGTGCCAGCAACCTAGGACAGAGGAACACTGAAGCTTTCTTT.

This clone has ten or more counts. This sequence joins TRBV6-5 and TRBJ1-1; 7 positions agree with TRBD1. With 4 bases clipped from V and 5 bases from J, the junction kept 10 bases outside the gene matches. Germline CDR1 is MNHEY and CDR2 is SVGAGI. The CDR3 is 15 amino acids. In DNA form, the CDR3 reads TGTGCCAGCAGTTTCCACAGGGGTGGTGGGACTGAAGCTTTCTTT. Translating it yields CASSFHRGGGTEAFF.

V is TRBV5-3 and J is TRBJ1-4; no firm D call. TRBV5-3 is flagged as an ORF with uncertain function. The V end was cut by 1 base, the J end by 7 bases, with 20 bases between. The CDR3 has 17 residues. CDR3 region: CARSLNFWPSSSEKLFF. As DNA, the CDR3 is TGTGCCAGAAGCTTGAATTTTTGGCCTTCCTCCAGTGAAAAACTGTTTTTT.

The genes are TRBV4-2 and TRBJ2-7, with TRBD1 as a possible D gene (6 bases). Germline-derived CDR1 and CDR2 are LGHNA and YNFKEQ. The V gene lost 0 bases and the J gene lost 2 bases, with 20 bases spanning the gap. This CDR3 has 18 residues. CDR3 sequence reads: CASSQDNFQAGATYEQYF. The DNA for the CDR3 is TGTGCCAGCAGCCAAGATAATTTTCAGGCAGGGGCGACCTACGAGCAGTACTTC.

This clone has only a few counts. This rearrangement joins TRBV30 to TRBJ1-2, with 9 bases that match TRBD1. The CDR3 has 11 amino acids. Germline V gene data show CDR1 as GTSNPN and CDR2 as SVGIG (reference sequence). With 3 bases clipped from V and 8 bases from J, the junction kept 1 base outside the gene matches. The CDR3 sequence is CAWSGQGGYTF. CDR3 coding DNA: TGTGCCTGGAGCGGACAGGGGGGCTACACCTTC.

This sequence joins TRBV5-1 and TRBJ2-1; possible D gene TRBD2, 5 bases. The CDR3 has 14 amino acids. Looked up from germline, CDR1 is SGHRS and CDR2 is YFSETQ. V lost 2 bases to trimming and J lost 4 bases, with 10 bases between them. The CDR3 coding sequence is TGCGCCAGCAGCTTCCTGGACTCGTACAATGAGCAGTTCTTC. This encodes CASSFLDSYNEQFF.

CDR3: CASSLVGQGGGYTF. CDR3 coding DNA: TGTGCCAGCAGCTTAGTCGGTCAGGGCGGAGGCTACACCTTC. The chain carries TRBV7-2 and TRBJ1-2; D possibly corresponds to TRBD1 (5 bases). This CDR3 comprises 14 residues. Trimming shortened V by 1 base and J by 8 bases, and 14 bases separated the two germline ends. Germline V gives CDR1 SGHTA, CDR2 FQGNSA.